This T cell receptor (beta chain) was captured by sequencing in a study of T cells in Graves' hyperthyroidism and ophthalmopathy. From RNA transcripts, TCR beta CDR3 regions were amplified. Primed by the HTBI set, a first-round RT-PCR was run on the TCR CDR3. TCRdb re-derived calls from the multiplex PCR reads in MiXCR, one entry per CDR3 protein. The repertoire consists of about 400,000 distinct CDR3 sequences, with 15% to 17% occurring once and the leading ten covering 11% to 15%. The germline CDR1 and CDR2 sequences are LNHDA and SQIVND (reference sequence). The CDR3 sequence is 13 residues long. The germline V and J ends were trimmed by 11 bases and 4 bases, with 17 bases remaining between them. This clonotype occurred a few times.

The TCR originated in a woman aged 18-29 years with Graves' hyperthyroidism. The gene calls are TRBV19 and TRBJ1-1, with D tentatively TRBD1 (6 bases). The material sequenced was blood. This CDR3 is CAAETGRGTEAFF. The CDR3 bases are TGTGCCGCCGAAACAGGGAGGGGCACTGAAGCTTTCTTT.